These 23 T cell receptor beta chains originate from one sample sequenced in a study of T cells in localized non-small cell lung cancer. Repertoires were generated with immunoSEQ multiplex PCR, while TCRdb's copy carries only in-frame clones and drops some. The sample has 2,500 to 3,000 clones, 26% seen once. Material: lung tumor tissue, obtained before any cancer treatment. These receptors were collected from a female donor over 55 with stage I lung adenocarcinoma.

This sequence joins TRBV30 and TRBJ2-1, with 14 bases matching TRBD2. The CDR3 sequence is 18 residues long. The germline CDR1 and CDR2 sequences are GTSNPN and SVGIG (reference sequence). V lost 3 bases to trimming and J lost 6 bases; unmatched junction nucleotides: 13. The CDR3 reads CAWSGGLAGDVMVNEQFF. In DNA form, the CDR3 reads TGTGCCTGGAGCGGGGGACTAGCGGGGGACGTCATGGTCAATGAGCAGTTCTTC.

The rearrangement links TRBV6-8 to TRBJ2-6; D is unresolved. V was trimmed by 6 bases and J by 8 bases, leaving 11 bases between them. The germline V gene has CDR1 MNHGY and CDR2 SAAAGT. The CDR3 totals 13 residues. The CDR3 nucleotides are TGTGCCAGCAGGGCCCTAGTCTCCAACGTCCTGACTTTC. Its protein is CASRALVSNVLTF.

This clone is categorized as medium-sized. The chain employs TRBV7-2 and TRBJ1-1; no clear D. Germline loops: CDR1 SGHTA, CDR2 FQGNSA. V shed 3 bases and J shed 5 bases, with 10 bases lying between them. CDR3 length: 13 residues. The CDR3 DNA is TGTGCCAGCAGCTTTGGCAGAGGAACTGAAGCTTTCTTT. It encodes CASSFGRGTEAFF. Full variable domain (outside the CDR3, taken from reference TRBV7-2 and TRBJ1-1): GAGVSQSPSNKVTEKGKDVELRCDPISGHTALYWYRQSLGQGLEFLIYFQGNSAPDKSGLPSDRFSAERTGGSVSTLTIQRTQQEDSAVYLCASSFGRGTEAFFGQGTRLTVV.

V is TRBV5-1 and J is TRBJ1-1, with a tentative D call TRBD1 (6 bases). Trimming pared 2 bases from V and 1 base from J, leaving 12 bases between. CDR3 size: 15 residues. The germline CDR1 and CDR2 sequences are SGHRS and YFSETQ. The CDR3 loop is CASSLRGGPNTEAFF. CDR3 DNA sequence: TGCGCCAGCAGCTTAAGGGGGGGGCCGAACACTGAAGCTTTCTTT.

In this sample, this clone turned up a few times. The CDR3 loop is CASSYSSGQGGRTEAFF. The CDR3 DNA follows: TGTGCCAGCAGTTACTCGAGCGGACAGGGCGGTAGGACTGAAGCTTTCTTT. The chain couples TRBV6-8 to TRBJ1-1; 8 bases are shared with TRBD1. Trimming removed 0 bases from V and 5 bases from J; junction bases left unmatched: 11. From germline, CDR1 is MNHGY and CDR2 SAAAGT. The CDR3 extends over 17 amino acids.

By sample share, this clone is medium-sized (0.01 to 0.1%). This sequence joins TRBV6-1 and TRBJ1-5; tentatively, D is TRBD1 (6 bases). The CDR3 has 17 amino acids. Germline V gives CDR1 MNHNS, CDR2 SASEGT. Trimming took off 1 base at V and 0 bases at J, with 13 bases between the two ends. In nucleotides, the CDR3 is TGTGCCAGCAGTGAAGATACAGGGAGATTTAGCAATCAGCCCCAGCATTTT. Its protein is CASSEDTGRFSNQPQHF.

This clone came up a few times. The rearrangement joins TRBV6-8 to TRBJ2-6; D is uncertain. The CDR3 has 14 amino acids. Per germline, CDR1 MNHGY and CDR2 SAAAGT. The V and J ends lost 5 bases and 1 base respectively, with 6 bases between them. This CDR3 is CASSADSGANVLTF. The CDR3 DNA sequence: TGTGCCAGCAGTGCTGATTCTGGGGCCAACGTCCTGACTTTC.

V is TRBV6-8 and J is TRBJ2-7; 9 nucleotides agree with TRBD1. Germline V CDR1 and CDR2: MNHGY, SAAAGT. The CDR3 runs to 15 residues. Trimming took 2 bases from V and 0 from J; bases not matched to a gene: 2. The CDR3 region has the DNA TGTGCCAGCAGTTACAGGGGACAGGGCTCCTACGAGCAGTACTTC. As protein: CASSYRGQGSYEQYF.

This clone has just a few counts. The chain has TRBV11-3 and TRBJ1-1, with D unclear. The CDR3 is 17 amino acids. Germline V gives CDR1 SGHNT, CDR2 YENEEA. V was cut by 2 bases and J by 4 bases, with 20 bases left in between. CDR3 region: CASSLNWATEGGTEAFF. Here the CDR3 DNA reads TGTGCCAGCAGCTTAAATTGGGCAACAGAGGGAGGCACTGAAGCTTTCTTT.

This chain links TRBV10-2 with TRBJ2-1; D perhaps matches TRBD2 (5 bases). V lost 7 bases to trimming and J lost 0 bases, with 13 bases between them. The CDR3 has 15 amino acids. Germline CDR1 reads WSHSY; CDR2 reads SAAADI. CDR3 bases: TGCGCCAGCACCGAACTAGTTATCTCCTACAATGAGCAGTTCTTC. Protein product: CASTELVISYNEQFF.

J is TRBJ2-7 and V is TRBV2; TRBD1 aligns across 9 bases. V gave up 6 bases and J gave up 2 bases; unmatched junction bases: 8. The CDR3 consists of 15 residues. Germline values: CDR1 SNHLY, CDR2 FYNNEI. The DNA of the CDR3 is TGTGCCAGCAGCGTAGATTGGACAGGGGCCTACGAGCAGTACTTC. Translation: CASSVDWTGAYEQYF.

The chain couples TRBV18 to TRBJ1-2; D ambiguous. Deletions cut 0 bases from V and 4 bases from J, with 9 bases between. Germline lookup yields CDR1 KGHSH and CDR2 LQKENI. CDR3 length: 14 residues. The CDR3 here is CASSPPTESYGYTF. The CDR3 DNA is TGTGCCAGCTCACCACCGACGGAATCCTATGGCTACACCTTC. Full variable domain (missing parts from reference TRBV18 and TRBJ1-2): NAGVMQNPRHLVRRRGQEARLRCSPMKGHSHVYWYRQLPEEGLKFMVYLQKENIIDESGMPKERFSAEFPKEGPSILRIQQVVRGDSAAYFCASSPPTESYGYTFGSGTRLTVV.

The chain employs TRBV12-5 and TRBJ2-7; TRBD2 might be the D (5 bases). CDR3 length: 15 residues. V lost 5 bases and J 0 bases, leaving 14 bases between the germline ends. Looked up from germline, CDR1 is LGHNT and CDR2 is FRNRAP. This CDR3 reads CASGPSAGYSYEQYF. In DNA, the CDR3 is TGTGCTAGTGGTCCGTCGGCGGGCTACTCCTACGAGCAGTACTTC.

The genes are TRBV10-1 and TRBJ2-2; D uncertain. The CDR3 extends over 11 amino acids. CDR1 and CDR2 from the germline V gene are WNHNN and SYGVQD (reference sequence). Trimming removed 8 bases from V and 6 bases from J, with 7 bases in between. CDR3 nucleotide sequence: TGCGCCAGCCCCGACCCCGGGGAGCTGTTTTTT. Protein product: CASPDPGELFF.

The gene calls are TRBV28 and TRBJ1-1; D not resolved. Germline V lookup: CDR1 MDHEN, CDR2 SYDVKM. The length of the CDR3 is 14 residues. The V and J ends lost 6 bases and 3 bases respectively, with 14 bases between them. The CDR3 DNA follows: TGTGCCAGCAGCCCGGAGGTATGGGACACTGAAGCTTTCTTT. Translated, it gives CASSPEVWDTEAFF.

The J gene is TRBJ2-7, the V gene TRBV11-3; D is ambiguous. The V gene lost 5 bases and the J gene lost 3 bases, with 14 bases spanning the gap. Germline CDR1 SGHNT, CDR2 YENEEA. This CDR3 has 14 residues. CDR3 protein: CASSASGQHYEQYF. CDR3 bases: TGTGCCAGCAGCGCGTCAGGCCAACACTACGAGCAGTACTTC.

This chain's CDR3 is CASSLGVSGNTIYF. In DNA, the CDR3 is TGTGCCAGCAGCTTAGGTGTCTCTGGAAACACCATATATTTT. The gene calls are TRBV7-6 and TRBJ1-3; D call uncertain. Germline CDR1 is SGHVS and CDR2 is FNYEAQ. Trimming took off 1 base at V and 0 bases at J, with 4 bases between the two ends. This CDR3 spans 14 amino acids.

The rearrangement joins TRBV12-5 to TRBJ2-7; 8 nucleotides line up with TRBD1. Per germline, CDR1 LGHNT and CDR2 FRNRAP. The CDR3 length is 16 residues. V was clipped by 2 bases and J by 6 bases; unmatched bases: 12. The CDR3 loop is CASGLPASQGAPEQYF. The CDR3 nucleotides read TGTGCTAGTGGTTTGCCCGCCTCCCAGGGGGCGCCCGAGCAGTACTTC.

This clone was seen once. The genes are TRBV10-2 and TRBJ2-7; possible D gene TRBD2, 5 bases. Germline loops: CDR1 WSHSY, CDR2 SAAADI. The CDR3 runs 14 residues. V lost 8 bases to trimming and J lost 7 bases, with 21 bases between them. Written as DNA, the CDR3 is TGCGCCAGCGTCGACCCTGCGGGTATGGGGGAGCAGTACTTC. This encodes CASVDPAGMGEQYF.

This clone rates as large. This chain links TRBV9 with TRBJ1-1; D not certain. The V end was cut by 0 bases, the J end by 8 bases, with 11 bases between. The CDR3 has 13 amino acids. Germline V gene sequence: CDR1 SGDLS, CDR2 YYNGEE. This CDR3 reads CASSVALEAEAFF. The CDR3 DNA reads TGTGCCAGCAGCGTAGCTCTTGAGGCAGAAGCTTTCTTT. Combining the CDR3 with reference TRBV9 and TRBJ1-1 gives the whole variable domain DSGVTQTPKHLITATGQRVTLRCSPRSGDLSVYWYQQSLDQGLQFLIQYYNGEERAKGNILERFSAQQFPDLHSELNLSSLELGDSALYFCASSVALEAEAFFGQGTRLTVV.

This clone is medium-sized (0.01 to 0.1%). The rearrangement links TRBV29-1 to TRBJ2-4, with D perhaps matching TRBD2 (6 bases). Trimming took off 6 bases at V and 5 bases at J, with 14 bases between the two ends. This CDR3 region has 13 residues. Germline-derived CDR1 and CDR2 are SQVTM and ANQGSEA. The DNA of the CDR3 is TGCAGCGTCGTACGGGGAGGCGAAAACATTCAGTACTTC. It encodes CSVVRGGENIQYF.

This clone was recorded only once. The CDR3 DNA reads TGTGCCAGTAGTAAGACAGGGGGCTCTGGGGCCAACGTCCTGACTTTC. Translation gives CASSKTGGSGANVLTF. V is TRBV19 and J is TRBJ2-6; 9 positions agree with TRBD1. CDR3 length equals 16 residues. From germline, CDR1 is LNHDA and CDR2 SQIVND (reference sequence). V shed 4 bases, J shed 0 bases, and the junction held 1 base outside the gene matches.

This clone qualifies as medium-sized (0.01 to 0.1%). The genes are TRBV11-3 and TRBJ1-1, with D possibly TRBD1 on 6 matching bases. The ends were cut back, 4 bases at V and 2 bases at J, with 11 bases in the middle. The CDR3 contains 14 residues. Germline CDR1 SGHNT, CDR2 YENEEA. The CDR3 bases are TGTGCCAGCAGCTCGGACAGTATAAACACTGAAGCTTTCTTT. Translation: CASSSDSINTEAFF.